This record concerns one T cell receptor (beta chain) sequence. This entry comes from a study of technical replicates of blood from a handful of donors. Germline V lookup: CDR1 SGHAT, CDR2 FQNNGV. V lost 5 bases and J lost 4, with 8 bases in between. This CDR3 region has 12 residues. Sequenced by immunoSEQ multiplex PCR; TCRdb stores in-frame clones only, minus some. The sample comprises more than 60,000 clones, 85% to 95% of which are singletons, and 0.2% to 0.3% rests with the top ten. The receptor was derived from a human donor in good health. The V and J genes are TRBV11-2 and TRBJ1-2; no definite D call. Sequences were obtained from T cells isolated from PBMCs. The CDR3 sequence is CASSARSYGYTF. The CDR3 DNA reads TGTGCCAGCAGCGCGCGATCCTATGGCTACACCTTC.